This T cell receptor beta chain was identified during a study of early T cells in non-severe SARS-CoV-2 infection (dated by TCRdb to the early 2020s). About the study as a whole: TCR sequencing used bulk RNA from unsorted whole blood, so alpha and beta chains could not be paired. Study-wide conclusions, independent of this receptor: VDJdb matching was skewed toward anti-spike CD8 responses and likely underestimated virus-specific expansions by missing private and CD4 specificities.

This was a case-control study nested in a cohort of healthcare workers in London, UK, who had nasopharyngeal swab PCR tests and blood samples taken every week. Healthcare workers were recruited during the week of the UK lockdown, between 23 and 31 March 2020, and followed weekly for up to about 15 weeks. This clonotype was counted a single time. Its antigen is currently not known. Base-call qualities are not available, and no considerably larger clone is one nucleotide away. A single read constitutes weak evidence. Receptor amplification or capture employed 5' RACE. These reads were obtained on a NextSeq 500. The TCR library protocol attached unique molecular identifiers to individual cDNA molecules to correct for sequencing error and PCR bias. Both TCR alpha and beta chains were sequenced, and tight co-correlation was observed between alpha and beta sequence abundances in each sample. The authors' analysis ran thus. Decombinator V4 was used to annotate the V gene, J gene and CDR3 of the TCR sequences. TCRs were defined as expanded if a significant change between any two time points was detected under a Poisson model with p below 0.0001. TCR abundances were normalised to the total number of TCRs sequenced per sample and were expressed as counts per million. MAIT TCRs were defined by TRAV1-2 paired with TRAJ12, TRAJ20 or TRAJ33, and iNKT TCRs by TRAV10 paired with TRAJ18. VDJdb, accessed 1 November 2021, was searched for CMV, EBV and SARS-CoV-2 annotated TCRs, with TCRs annotated for multiple antigens excluded. The public reads were quality trimmed at Q25 with fastp and then assembled into clones with MiXCR by TCRdb, keeping productive beta chains. For every CDR3 protein sequence, its rows merge into one entry that carries the most common genes and DNA. TCRdb, not the original authors, processed these V and J calls. The sample data list 75,000 to 100,000 distinct CDR3 sequences, and under 15% of these were observed just once. More than 6.5% of the sample rests with the top ten.

Sequences LGHNA (CDR1) and YNFKEQ (CDR2) are obtained from the germline V gene. The cysteine opens and the phenylalanine closes a CDR3 of 14 amino acids. Only the CDR3 DNA stays, 42 bases, in frame from base 1. Trimming removed 1 base from V and 5 bases from J, leaving 6 bases between the germline ends. Sequenced sample: whole blood. Recombination connected TRBV4-2 to TRBJ1-6; no D segment can be confidently identified. The origin of this receptor is an adult who was a healthcare worker with PCR-confirmed SARS-CoV-2 infection or an uninfected control (not recorded which). The CDR3 in this case is CASSQVVDNSPLHF. The sequenced DNA: TGTGCCAGCAGCCAAGTGGTAGATAATTCACCCCTCCACTTT.